The T cell receptor (beta chain) described here comes from a study of CD8 T cells in Susac syndrome. Findings of the study overall: Susac CD8+ cells expanded clonally the most in TEMRA cells and in active patients.

Note on this clonotype: Its antigen is unknown.

Random-hexamer reverse transcription was applied to roughly 0.5 to 1 ug RNA. Each CDR3 protein gets one entry after TCRdb re-called the immunoSEQ multiplex PCR reads with MiXCR. The repertoire has around 53,000 distinct CDR3 sequences, 95% of them found once; the top ten carry 0.75%. After removal of 5 bases from V and 1 base from J, the junction contained 6 bases not matched to a gene. Germline V gene data show CDR1 as MNHNY and CDR2 as SVGAGI (reference sequence). The CDR3 totals 15 residues. Sequenced input: CD8+ T cells from PBMCs. The TCR originated in a human donor with Susac syndrome. V and J are TRBV6-6 and TRBJ2-5, with 8 positions matching TRBD1. The chain's CDR3 is CASSGPGGPQETQYF. For the CDR3, the DNA is TGTGCCAGCAGTGGACCAGGGGGCCCCCAAGAGACCCAGTACTTC.